What follows is one TCR beta chain and its context. The antigen is not known. The repertoire was sequenced with immunoSEQ multiplex PCR; TCRdb's copy has only in-frame clones and lacks some. The sample lists over 150,000 clones, 85% to 95% occurring once. This sample was included in a study of T cell responses to AZD1222 COVID-19 vaccine. Points from the study as a whole: Possibly, clonal diversity was underestimated; donors were largely white British and included more females. In all cases, repertoires were sampled only after the peak T cell response.

Germline CDR1 and CDR2: DFQATT and SNEGSKA (reference sequence). The CDR3 contains 11 residues. The V gene lost 6 bases and the J gene lost 2 bases, with 5 bases spanning the gap. The chain couples TRBV20-1 to TRBJ1-5; D is ambiguous. The sample was peripheral blood, taken 28 days after the second dose of the MenACWY control vaccine. The origin of this receptor is an adult who received the MenACWY meningococcal vaccine as a control. The CDR3 DNA reads as TGCAGTGCCTCTGGCAATCAGCCCCAGCATTTT. Amino acid sequence: CSASGNQPQHF.